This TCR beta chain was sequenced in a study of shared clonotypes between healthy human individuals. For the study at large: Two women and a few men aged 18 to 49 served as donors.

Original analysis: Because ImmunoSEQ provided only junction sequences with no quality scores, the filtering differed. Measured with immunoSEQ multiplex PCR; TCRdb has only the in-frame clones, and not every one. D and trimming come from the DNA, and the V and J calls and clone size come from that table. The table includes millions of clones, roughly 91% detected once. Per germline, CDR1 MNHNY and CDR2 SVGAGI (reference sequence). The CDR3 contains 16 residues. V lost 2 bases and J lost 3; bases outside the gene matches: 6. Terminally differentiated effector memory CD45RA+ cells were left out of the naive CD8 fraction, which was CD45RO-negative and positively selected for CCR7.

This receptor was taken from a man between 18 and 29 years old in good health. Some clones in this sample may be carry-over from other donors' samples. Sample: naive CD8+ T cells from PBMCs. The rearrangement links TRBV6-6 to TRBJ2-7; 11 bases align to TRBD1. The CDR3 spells CASSYPTGTGGYEQYF. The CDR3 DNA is TGTGCCAGCAGTTACCCAACCGGGACAGGGGGCTACGAGCAGTACTTC.